One sample yielded the 29 T cell receptor beta chains listed below, sequenced in a study of CD8+ T cells in alopecia areata. cDNA reverse transcribed from extracted RNA served as the sequencing template. Sequencing was performed with immunoSEQ multiplex PCR; in TCRdb, only in-frame clones are kept and a portion is missing. There are roughly 250,000 clones in the sample; 67% occur only once, and roughly 1.2% lies in the top ten. Sequenced material: CD4+ T cells sorted from blood, taken at week 0. These receptor sequences come from a human donor with alopecia areata.

The chain employs TRBV6-5 and TRBJ2-4; D is ambiguous. Germline-derived CDR1 and CDR2 are MNHEY and SVGAGI. This CDR3 has 14 amino acids. The V gene lost 0 bases and the J gene lost 8 bases, with 11 bases spanning the gap. CDR3 sequence (DNA): TGTGCCAGCAGTTACTCCCCATGGGTGGACATTCAGTACTTC. This encodes CASSYSPWVDIQYF.

This chain links TRBV30 with TRBJ1-1; D not certain. This CDR3 has 8 amino acids. The ends were cut back, 7 bases at V and 7 bases at J, with 4 bases in the middle. The germline V gene encodes CDR1 GTSNPN and CDR2 SVGIG (reference sequence). CDR3 residues: CAYGEAFF. The CDR3 nucleotides read TGTGCCTACGGTGAAGCTTTCTTT.

This clone was found a few times. The germline gene is not matched at one end of the junction; a read error may be the cause. The sample has other DNA sequences that encode this CDR3 too. The chain employs TRBV29-1 and TRBJ1-5; no firm D call. Per the germline V gene, CDR1 is SQVTM and CDR2 is ANQGSEA. This CDR3 is built from 12 residues. CDR3 in amino acids: CSVQDSNQPQHF. CDR3 nucleotides: TGCAGCGTTCAAGACAGCAATCAGCCCCAGCATTTT.

This clone has a handful of counts. This chain joins TRBV7-9 and TRBJ2-6; perhaps TRBD2 as D (5 bases). V lost 3 bases and J 10 bases, leaving 7 bases between the germline ends. In germline, CDR1 is SEHNR, CDR2 FQNEAQ (reference sequence). This CDR3 is 12 amino acids long. The CDR3 sequence: CASSFGVNVLTF. The CDR3, as DNA: TGTGCCAGCAGCTTCGGGGTTAACGTCCTGACTTTC.

As to this clone: Within the sample, other DNA sequences also encode this same CDR3. The rearrangement joins TRBV30 to TRBJ2-7; 10 bases line up with TRBD1. This CDR3 contains 14 residues. The germline CDR1 and CDR2 sequences are GTSNPN and SVGIG (reference sequence). Germline trimming cut 0 bases from V and 4 bases from J; bases unmatched to any gene: 3. The CDR3 sequence: CAWSVRQGAYEQYF. The CDR3 DNA sequence: TGTGCCTGGAGTGTACGACAGGGGGCTTACGAGCAGTACTTC.

The J gene is TRBJ2-7, the V gene TRBV4-1; TRBD1 aligns across 8 bases. Germline CDR1 MGHRA, CDR2 YSYEKL. CDR3 size: 16 residues. Trimming took 2 bases from V and 5 from J; bases not matched to a gene: 11. CDR3 DNA sequence: TGCGCCAGCAGCCAAATTGGACAGGGTGGGGTAGACGAGCAGTACTTC. Translating it yields CASSQIGQGGVDEQYF.

This chain connects TRBV7-2 to TRBJ2-5, with D possibly being TRBD1 or TRBD2 (5 bases each). Germline CDR1 and CDR2: SGHTA and FQGNSA. V gave up 4 bases and J gave up 4 bases, with 13 bases separating them. The CDR3 is made up of 14 amino acids. CDR3 coding DNA: TGTGCCAGCAGCTCCCGATTGGGGGTAGAGACCCAGTACTTC. The encoded protein is CASSSRLGVETQYF.

The chain uses TRBV29-1 and TRBJ2-1; possibly TRBD1 for D (5 bases). The CDR3 runs to 14 residues. Germline V CDR1 and CDR2: SQVTM, ANQGSEA. V dropped 5 bases and J dropped 4 bases, with 15 bases sitting between them. Written as DNA, the CDR3 is TGCAGCGTTCCGCCGGCAGGGAAATACAATGAGCAGTTCTTC. Its translation is CSVPPAGKYNEQFF.

In its sample, this clone was seen a few times. The chain couples TRBV6-5 to TRBJ2-5; TRBD1 is a possible D gene (6 bases). Trimming stripped 4 bases from V and 4 bases from J, with 10 bases between. Germline CDR1 and CDR2: MNHEY and SVGAGI. This CDR3 spans 13 amino acids. The CDR3 reads CASSLQGRETQYF. CDR3 nucleotide sequence: TGTGCCAGCAGTTTACAGGGTCGAGAGACCCAGTACTTC.

The chain joins TRBV30 to TRBJ2-1; D may be TRBD2 (6 bases). Germline V gene lookup returns CDR1 GTSNPN and CDR2 SVGIG (reference sequence). This CDR3 is built from 14 residues. The V end lost 2 bases, the J end lost 9 bases, and 17 bases lay between the germline ends. CDR3 nucleotides: TGTGCCTGGAGTCCCCTCGGAGGGAATGTTGAGCAGTTCTTC. Translating it yields CAWSPLGGNVEQFF.

The chain couples TRBV2 to TRBJ2-5; TRBD1 agrees at 8 bases. The CDR3 totals 15 residues. Germline values: CDR1 SNHLY, CDR2 FYNNEI. The junction had 11 bases not matched to a gene; V was cut back by 6 bases and J by 5 bases. CDR3 loop: CASSEIRTGKETQYF. The DNA of the CDR3 is TGTGCCAGCAGCGAAATAAGGACAGGGAAGGAGACCCAGTACTTC.

J is TRBJ1-5 and V is TRBV7-8; D uncertain. Germline V CDR1 and CDR2: SGHVS, FQNEAQ. The CDR3 is 15 amino acids. V was shortened by 1 base and J by 4 bases, with 11 bases between the two germline ends. This CDR3 reads CASSLGPGRNQPQHF. The CDR3 DNA reads as TGTGCCAGCAGCTTAGGTCCGGGGAGGAATCAGCCCCAGCATTTT. Full variable domain (outside the CDR3, taken from reference TRBV7-8 and TRBJ1-5): GAGVSQSPRYKVAKRGQDVALRCDPISGHVSLFWYQQALGQGPEFLTYFQNEAQLDKSGLPSDRFFAERPEGSVSTLKIQRTQQEDSAVYLCASSLGPGRNQPQHFGDGTRLSIL.

V is TRBV30 and J is TRBJ2-5; 10 nucleotides agree with TRBD1. The CDR3 is 14 residues long. The V segment lost 5 bases and the J segment 2 bases; nucleotides outside the gene matches: 5. Germline CDR1 is GTSNPN and CDR2 is SVGIG (reference sequence). Here the CDR3 reads CAWADRGQQETQYF. The CDR3, as DNA: TGTGCCTGGGCAGACAGGGGGCAGCAAGAGACCCAGTACTTC.

This clone has a single count. The chain combines TRBV29-1 with TRBJ2-5, with 8 nucleotides matching TRBD2. This CDR3 comprises 13 residues. Germline lookup yields CDR1 SQVTM and CDR2 ANQGSEA. With V trimmed by 3 bases and J by 5 bases, 5 bases remained unmatched. The CDR3 is CSVDGGAWETQYF. The CDR3 DNA reads TGCAGCGTTGACGGGGGGGCCTGGGAGACCCAGTACTTC.

The chain couples TRBV29-1 to TRBJ2-5; D possibly uses TRBD1 or TRBD2 (5 bases each). This CDR3 comprises 14 residues. V lost 1 base, J lost 2 bases, and 11 bases lay in between. The germline gives CDR1 SQVTM, CDR2 ANQGSEA. For the CDR3, the DNA is TGCAGCGTTGAAGGACGGGACCATCAAGAGACCCAGTACTTC. Translation gives CSVEGRDHQETQYF. The full variable domain, rest sourced from reference TRBV29-1 and TRBJ2-5, is SAVISQKPSRDICQRGTSLTIQCQVDSQVTMMFWYRQQPGQSLTLIATANQGSEATYESGFVIDKFPISRPNLTFSTLTVSNMSPEDSSIYLCSVEGRDHQETQYFGPGTRLLVL.

The V gene is TRBV5-1, the J gene TRBJ1-1; possible D gene TRBD1, 6 bases. The V end lost 2 bases, the J end lost 4 bases, and 12 bases lay between the germline ends. Germline CDR1 and CDR2: SGHRS and YFSETQ. CDR3 length equals 14 residues. CDR3 nucleotides: TGCGCCAGCAGCTTAGGAGGGGGTATCACTGAAGCTTTCTTT. Translation: CASSLGGGITEAFF. Full variable domain (missing parts from reference TRBV5-1 and TRBJ1-1): KAGVTQTPRYLIKTRGQQVTLSCSPISGHRSVSWYQQTPGQGLQFLFEYFSETQRNKGNFPGRFSGRQFSNSRSEMNVSTLELGDSALYLCASSLGGGITEAFFGQGTRLTVV.

The count of this clone is one. The chain carries TRBV20-1 and TRBJ2-5; the D is unclear. The length of the CDR3 is 10 residues. Germline V gives CDR1 DFQATT, CDR2 SNEGSKA (reference sequence). Deletions cut 5 bases from V and 6 bases from J, with 7 bases between. The CDR3 DNA follows: TGCAGTGCTCTAAAGCAGACCCAGTACTTC. Translating it yields CSALKQTQYF.

This clone appeared a single time. V usage is TRBV10-3 and J usage is TRBJ1-2; possibly TRBD1 for D (6 bases). The CDR3 covers 13 residues. V was cut by 7 bases and J by 3 bases, with 12 bases left in between. From germline, CDR1 is ENHRY and CDR2 SYGVKD. CDR3 coding DNA: TGTGCCATCATGGGGGGCAGGGACTATGGCTACACCTTC. Translating it yields CAIMGGRDYGYTF.

The gene calls are TRBV9 and TRBJ2-7; 8 nucleotides line up with TRBD2. CDR3 length: 13 residues. Germline V lookup: CDR1 SGDLS, CDR2 YYNGEE. Losses at the gene ends were 0 bases for V and 7 bases for J; bases not matched to a gene: 3. CDR3 loop: CASSVASGGEQYF. CDR3 bases: TGTGCCAGCAGCGTAGCCAGCGGGGGTGAGCAGTACTTC.

The chain recombines TRBV29-1 with TRBJ1-4; D ambiguous. Germline values: CDR1 SQVTM, CDR2 ANQGSEA. Between the trimmed V and J ends, which lost 1 base and 6 bases, there was a span of 6 bases. The CDR3 covers 12 residues. As DNA, the CDR3 is TGCAGCGTTGAAGTGGCAGATGAAAAACTGTTTTTT. Protein product: CSVEVADEKLFF. The full variable domain, completed using reference TRBV29-1 and TRBJ1-4, is SAVISQKPSRDICQRGTSLTIQCQVDSQVTMMFWYRQQPGQSLTLIATANQGSEATYESGFVIDKFPISRPNLTFSTLTVSNMSPEDSSIYLCSVEVADEKLFFGSGTQLSVL.

A note on this clone: Other DNA variants within this sample encode the same CDR3. The V gene is TRBV30, the J gene TRBJ1-2; D gene uncertain. Per the germline V gene, CDR1 is GTSNPN and CDR2 is SVGIG (reference sequence). V was trimmed by 1 base and J by 4 bases, leaving 7 bases between them. This CDR3 contains 12 residues. The CDR3 here is CAWSGESYGYTF. The CDR3, as DNA: TGTGCCTGGAGTGGGGAAAGCTATGGCTACACCTTC.

This clone showed up just once. The chain is built from TRBV6-5 and TRBJ2-7; D might be TRBD2 (5 bases). Trimming pared 5 bases from V and 9 bases from J, leaving 17 bases between. The germline gives CDR1 MNHEY, CDR2 SVGAGI. There are 13 residues in the CDR3. The CDR3 region is CASSPNEEDRQYF. CDR3 coding DNA: TGTGCCAGCAGTCCAAACGAGGAGGATAGGCAGTACTTC.

The rearrangement links TRBV7-2 to TRBJ1-2, with D uncertain. The CDR3 has 11 amino acids. The V gene lost 3 bases and the J gene lost 8 bases, with 7 bases spanning the gap. CDR1 is SGHTA, CDR2 FQGNSA, per germline. The CDR3 DNA reads TGTGCCAGCAGCTTGGACGGCGGCTACACCTTC. Its protein product is CASSLDGGYTF.

The chain combines TRBV25-1 with TRBJ1-6, with no clear D. V was clipped by 5 bases and J by 7 bases, with 9 bases between them. The CDR3 has 13 amino acids. The germline gives CDR1 MGHDK, CDR2 SYGVNS. This chain's CDR3 is CASSWTSNSPLHF. The CDR3 coding sequence is TGTGCCAGCAGTTGGACGTCGAATTCACCCCTCCACTTT.

The chain carries TRBV9 and TRBJ2-6; D possibly uses TRBD1 or TRBD2 (6 bases each). Germline-derived CDR1 and CDR2 are SGDLS and YYNGEE. The CDR3 extends over 15 amino acids. V gave up 4 bases and J gave up 2 bases, with 10 bases separating them. In DNA form, the CDR3 reads TGTGCCAGCAGCTCGGGGGCAGCTGGGGCCAACGTCCTGACTTTC. Protein: CASSSGAAGANVLTF.

This chain uses TRBV1 with TRBJ2-3; the table's D call TRBD2 went unverified against the DNA. TRBV1 is annotated as a pseudogene. This CDR3 is built from 21 residues. CDR3 loop: CTSSQDSAASGGESSTDTQYF. As DNA, the CDR3 is TGCACCAGCAGCCAAGATTCTGCCGCTAGCGGGGGGGAATCTAGCACAGATACGCAGTATTTT.

The V call is TRBV2, the J call TRBJ1-4; no clear D gene. The CDR3 extends over 18 amino acids. The germline V gene has CDR1 SNHLY and CDR2 FYNNEI. Trimming took off 0 bases at V and 0 bases at J, with 14 bases between the two ends. CDR3 nucleotides: TGTGCCAGCAGTGAAGCGCTTCCGGGAGGAGCAACTAATGAAAAACTGTTTTTT. Translating it yields CASSEALPGGATNEKLFF.

This clone was counted a few times. The chain uses TRBV25-1 and TRBJ1-6, with D unclear. The germline CDR1 and CDR2 sequences are MGHDK and SYGVNS. V was cut by 6 bases and J by 8 bases, with 20 bases left in between. The CDR3 covers 16 residues. The DNA for the CDR3 is TGTGCCAGCAGCGAGGGAGAGGGCATTCGGGATTCACCCCTCCACTTT. The encoded protein is CASSEGEGIRDSPLHF.

The rearrangement joins TRBV19 to TRBJ2-7; TRBD1 is a possible D gene (5 bases). Trimming shortened V by 4 bases and J by 8 bases, and 18 bases separated the two germline ends. CDR3 length equals 14 residues. Germline assignment: CDR1 LNHDA and CDR2 SQIVND (reference sequence). CDR3 protein: CASSTVTGPYKQYF. Written as DNA, the CDR3 is TGTGCCAGTAGTACGGTTACAGGACCATACAAGCAGTACTTC.